One sample yielded the 28 T cell receptor beta chains listed below, sequenced in a study of shared clonotypes between healthy human individuals. Generated by immunoSEQ multiplex PCR, the TCRdb table keeps only in-frame clones and is missing some. This table holds around 1.9 million clones, around 95% found once. Terminally differentiated effector memory CD45RA+ cells were excluded by CCR7 positive selection of CD45RO-negative cells. Source material: naive CD8+ T cells from PBMCs. The receptors here all came from a man between 18 and 29 years old in good health. Some clones in this sample may be carry-over from other donors' samples.

A single count supports this clone. The V call is TRBV5-6, the J call TRBJ1-1; TRBD1 agrees at 7 bases. The CDR3 has 16 residues. Germline lookup yields CDR1 SGHDT and CDR2 YYEEEE. The V and J ends lost 4 bases and 1 base, in that order; junction bases with no gene match: 10. CDR3 in amino acids: CASSQTGQVPNTEAFF. In DNA, the CDR3 is TGTGCCAGCAGCCAGACAGGGCAGGTGCCGAACACTGAAGCTTTCTTT.

The J gene is TRBJ2-2, the V gene TRBV29-1; D uncertain. CDR1 and CDR2 from the germline V gene are SQVTM and ANQGSEA. There are 15 residues in the CDR3. Trimming shortened V by 3 bases and J by 1 base, and 12 bases separated the two germline ends. CDR3: CSVDPTEKNTGELFF. In DNA, the CDR3 is TGCAGCGTTGACCCAACGGAGAAGAACACCGGGGAGCTGTTTTTT.

This clone was seen only once. This rearrangement joins TRBV30 to TRBJ1-5; D is perhaps TRBD1 (5 bases). The CDR3 is 13 amino acids. CDR1 GTSNPN and CDR2 SVGIG come from the germline V gene (reference sequence). Trimming pared 3 bases from V and 5 bases from J, leaving 11 bases between. The CDR3 nucleotides are TGTGCCTGGAGCGCGACGGGGGATCAGCCCCAGCATTTT. Protein: CAWSATGDQPQHF.

DNA for the CDR3: TGTGCCAGCAGCTTGGACTTGAGCCAAACCTTCACAGATACGCAGTATTTT. Its protein product is CASSLDLSQTFTDTQYF. The chain recombines TRBV5-5 with TRBJ2-3; D remains ambiguous. CDR1 is SGHKS and CDR2 is YYEKEE in the germline V gene (reference sequence). V was shortened by 0 bases and J by 2 bases, with 16 bases between the two germline ends. The CDR3 totals 17 residues.

This rearrangement joins TRBV7-2 to TRBJ2-1; a weak D match, TRBD2 (7 bases). Trimming removed 6 bases at V and 5 bases at J, with 17 bases between. Germline assignment: CDR1 SGHTA and CDR2 FQGNSA. The CDR3 sequence is 15 residues long. In DNA, the CDR3 is TGTGCCAGCAGAGGAGTAGGGCGGGGGCACAATGAGCAGTTCTTC. It encodes CASRGVGRGHNEQFF.

The rearrangement uses TRBV6-1 and TRBJ1-2; the D gene is possibly TRBD1 (5 bases). Germline-derived CDR1 and CDR2 are MNHNS and SASEGT. V lost 0 bases and J 4 bases, leaving 6 bases between the germline ends. This CDR3 has 13 residues. For the CDR3, the DNA is TGTGCCAGCAGTGAAGCGGGGACCTATGGCTACACCTTC. Translated: CASSEAGTYGYTF.

J is TRBJ2-5 and V is TRBV11-2, with D tentatively TRBD1 (6 bases). V was clipped by 2 bases and J by 7 bases, with 14 bases between them. The CDR3 runs 14 residues. Per the germline V gene, CDR1 is SGHAT and CDR2 is FQNNGV. The CDR3 DNA reads TGTGCCAGCAGCTTACAGGGGTACGAGAGGACCCAGTACTTC. Residues: CASSLQGYERTQYF.

This clone was found once. The V call is TRBV7-9, the J call TRBJ2-7, with no clear D. The CDR3 runs to 13 residues. Germline V gene data show CDR1 as SEHNR and CDR2 as FQNEAQ (reference sequence). Deletions cut 2 bases from V and 0 bases from J, with 5 bases between. The CDR3 reads CASSLMSSYEQYF. The CDR3 nucleotides read TGTGCCAGCAGCTTAATGTCCTCCTACGAGCAGTACTTC.

The rearrangement joins TRBV7-9 to TRBJ2-5; maybe TRBD2 (5 bases). V was shortened by 5 bases and J by 5 bases, with 18 bases between the two germline ends. The CDR3 totals 15 residues. Germline lookup yields CDR1 SEHNR and CDR2 FQNEAQ (reference sequence). CDR3 amino acids: CASSGRALRRETQYF. CDR3 nucleotide sequence: TGTGCCAGCAGCGGGCGGGCCCTCCGTAGGGAGACCCAGTACTTC.

The CDR3 region is CASSSGLGWTNEKLFF. The CDR3 bases are TGCGCCAGCAGCTCTGGTCTGGGATGGACTAATGAAAAACTGTTTTTT. The gene calls are TRBV5-1 and TRBJ1-4; no clear D gene. Trimming pared 3 bases from V and 2 bases from J, leaving 14 bases between. CDR3 length: 16 amino acids. Germline V gene lookup returns CDR1 SGHRS and CDR2 YFSETQ.

Here the CDR3 DNA reads TGTGCCACCGGCGATCGTGGCTACACCTTC. It encodes CATGDRGYTF. The V gene is TRBV15, the J gene TRBJ1-2, with unresolved D. The CDR3 runs 10 residues. CDR1 is LNHNV and CDR2 is YYDKDF in the germline V gene (reference sequence). The V gene lost 8 bases and the J gene lost 7 bases, with 8 bases spanning the gap.

This chain uses TRBV4-3 with TRBJ2-1; TRBD2 is a possible D gene (6 bases). Trimming removed 0 bases at V and 3 bases at J, with 15 bases between. The V gene's germline CDR1 is LGHNA and CDR2 YSLEER. CDR3 length: 17 amino acids. CDR3 region: CASSQEGWGRSYNEQFF. In DNA, the CDR3 is TGCGCCAGCAGCCAAGAGGGATGGGGGAGGAGCTACAATGAGCAGTTCTTC.

This chain uses TRBV11-2 with TRBJ1-6; TRBD1 is a possible D gene (5 bases). CDR1 is SGHAT, CDR2 FQNNGV, per germline. Between the trimmed V and J ends, which lost 1 base and 2 bases, there was a span of 12 bases. The CDR3 contains 17 residues. CDR3: CASSLGTGTAYNSPLHF. CDR3 bases: TGTGCCAGCAGCTTAGGAACCGGGACTGCCTATAATTCACCCCTCCACTTT.

This rearrangement joins TRBV9 to TRBJ2-7, with 7 bases lining up with TRBD1. Germline V gene data show CDR1 as SGDLS and CDR2 as YYNGEE. This CDR3 is 14 amino acids long. The V gene end was trimmed by 4 bases and the J gene end by 6 bases; junction bases not matched to a gene: 10. This chain's CDR3 is CASSPTGASREQYF. Here the CDR3 DNA reads TGTGCCAGCAGCCCCACAGGGGCAAGTCGCGAGCAGTACTTC.

Comment on this clone: Germline and junction disagree at one end, which may indicate a read error. The V and J genes are TRBV11-2 and TRBJ2-7; D remains unclear. The CDR3 contains 15 residues. Germline V CDR1 and CDR2: SGHAT, FQNNGV. CDR3 in amino acids: CASSIEASSAYEQYF. Here the CDR3 DNA reads TGTGCCAGCAGCATAGAGGCGTCCTCCGCCTACGAGCAGTACTTC.

In its sample, this clone was seen once. This rearrangement joins TRBV25-1 to TRBJ2-5; 7 nucleotides agree with TRBD2. CDR3 length: 16 residues. The V segment lost 3 bases and the J segment 4 bases; nucleotides outside the gene matches: 11. Germline V CDR1 and CDR2: MGHDK, SYGVNS. This CDR3 is CASSDRGGPLGETQYF. CDR3 DNA sequence: TGTGCCAGCAGTGATAGGGGAGGGCCGTTGGGAGAGACCCAGTACTTC.

The V and J genes are TRBV15 and TRBJ2-4; no definite D call. The CDR3 length is 13 residues. Between the trimmed V and J ends, which lost 1 base and 1 base, there was a span of 2 bases. The germline CDR1 and CDR2 sequences are LNHNV and YYDKDF (reference sequence). The CDR3, as DNA: TGTGCCACCAGCAGAGGTGCCAAAAACATTCAGTACTTC. Its translation: CATSRGAKNIQYF.

The rearrangement joins TRBV7-2 to TRBJ2-7; unclear D gene. Germline V lookup: CDR1 SGHTA, CDR2 FQGNSA. The CDR3 runs to 14 residues. Trimming stripped 3 bases from V and 2 bases from J, with 11 bases between. The CDR3 here is CASSFLTGTYEQYF. The CDR3 DNA reads TGTGCCAGCAGCTTTCTCACTGGCACCTACGAGCAGTACTTC.

In this sample, this clone turned up once. The chain couples TRBV13 to TRBJ2-1, with TRBD2 matching over 10 bases. This CDR3 comprises 15 residues. V lost 4 bases and J lost 8; bases outside the gene matches: 8. Germline CDR1 PRHDT, CDR2 FYEKMQ (reference sequence). CDR3: CASSSPASGSHEQFF. CDR3 nucleotides: TGTGCCAGCAGCTCCCCCGCTAGCGGGAGTCATGAGCAGTTCTTC.

The CDR3 nucleotides read TGTGCCAGCAGTGGCGGGACAGGGATCAATCAGCCCCAGCATTTT. As protein: CASSGGTGINQPQHF. The rearrangement links TRBV6-5 to TRBJ1-5; 9 nucleotides agree with TRBD1. Germline V lookup: CDR1 MNHEY, CDR2 SVGAGI. There are 15 residues in the CDR3. The trim removed 5 bases at V and 3 bases at J, leaving 5 bases unmatched.

The chain carries TRBV7-9 and TRBJ2-1, with a possible D match to TRBD2 (6 bases). V was shortened by 6 bases and J by 5 bases, with 20 bases between the two germline ends. Germline lookup yields CDR1 SEHNR and CDR2 FQNEAQ (reference sequence). The CDR3 contains 16 residues. The CDR3 sequence: CASSPTGLRLNNEQFF. DNA for the CDR3: TGTGCCAGCAGTCCTACAGGACTAAGATTGAACAATGAGCAGTTCTTC.

The rearrangement joins TRBV15 to TRBJ2-3, with D perhaps being TRBD1 or TRBD2 (5 bases each). This CDR3 is 14 amino acids long. Trimming took off 3 bases at V and 6 bases at J, with 13 bases between the two ends. CDR1 is LNHNV, CDR2 YYDKDF, per germline (reference sequence). In nucleotides, the CDR3 is TGTGCCACCAGCAGCGGGACCCAGACGGATACGCAGTATTTT. This codes for CATSSGTQTDTQYF.

This clone was picked up one time. This chain connects TRBV7-2 to TRBJ1-5, with D perhaps TRBD1 (5 bases). The V and J ends lost 2 bases and 1 base respectively, with 12 bases between them. The CDR3 contains 16 residues. Germline CDR1 reads SGHTA; CDR2 reads FQGNSA. The CDR3 DNA reads as TGTGCCAGCAGCTTATTCGGTGGGGGAAGCAATCAGCCCCAGCATTTT. Translation gives CASSLFGGGSNQPQHF.

The V gene is TRBV10-1, the J gene TRBJ2-7; D gene uncertain. V gave up 4 bases and J gave up 2 bases, with 15 bases separating them. Germline lookup yields CDR1 WNHNN and CDR2 SYGVQD (reference sequence). The CDR3 extends over 15 amino acids. The CDR3 DNA reads as TGCGCCAGCAGTGGTCCCCCTGGATCCCCCTACGAGCAGTACTTC. Its translation: CASSGPPGSPYEQYF.

This clone was seen once. The chain combines TRBV19 with TRBJ2-7; the D is unclear. Germline V gives CDR1 LNHDA, CDR2 SQIVND (reference sequence). CDR3 length equals 13 residues. Trimming stripped 3 bases from V and 3 bases from J, with 9 bases between. CDR3 region: CASSIIAGYEQYF. The CDR3 DNA follows: TGTGCCAGTAGTATCATTGCAGGCTACGAGCAGTACTTC.

The rearrangement links TRBV13 to TRBJ2-1; 11 positions agree with TRBD2. The CDR3 has 14 amino acids. V shed 2 bases, J shed 8 bases, and the junction held 2 bases outside the gene matches. Per the germline V gene, CDR1 is PRHDT and CDR2 is FYEKMQ (reference sequence). CDR3 region: CASSLLAGGDEQFF. The DNA of the CDR3 is TGTGCCAGCAGCTTACTAGCGGGAGGAGATGAGCAGTTCTTC.

The J gene is TRBJ1-3, the V gene TRBV4-1; TRBD1 matches at 7 bases. Losses at the gene ends were 3 bases for V and 4 bases for J; bases not matched to a gene: 9. Germline values: CDR1 MGHRA, CDR2 YSYEKL. The CDR3 consists of 16 residues. CDR3 coding DNA: TGCGCCAGCAGCCAGCCGACAGGGTTTCTAGGAAACACCATATATTTT. It specifies CASSQPTGFLGNTIYF.

With respect to this clone: Other DNA sequences from this sample encode an identical CDR3 as well. V gene TRBV9 combines with J gene TRBJ2-3; D not certain. The germline V gene has CDR1 SGDLS and CDR2 YYNGEE. CDR3 length: 13 amino acids. V gave up 4 bases and J gave up 1 base, with 7 bases separating them. CDR3 loop: CASSPLGTDTQYF. In DNA, the CDR3 is TGTGCCAGCAGCCCGCTGGGCACAGATACGCAGTATTTT.